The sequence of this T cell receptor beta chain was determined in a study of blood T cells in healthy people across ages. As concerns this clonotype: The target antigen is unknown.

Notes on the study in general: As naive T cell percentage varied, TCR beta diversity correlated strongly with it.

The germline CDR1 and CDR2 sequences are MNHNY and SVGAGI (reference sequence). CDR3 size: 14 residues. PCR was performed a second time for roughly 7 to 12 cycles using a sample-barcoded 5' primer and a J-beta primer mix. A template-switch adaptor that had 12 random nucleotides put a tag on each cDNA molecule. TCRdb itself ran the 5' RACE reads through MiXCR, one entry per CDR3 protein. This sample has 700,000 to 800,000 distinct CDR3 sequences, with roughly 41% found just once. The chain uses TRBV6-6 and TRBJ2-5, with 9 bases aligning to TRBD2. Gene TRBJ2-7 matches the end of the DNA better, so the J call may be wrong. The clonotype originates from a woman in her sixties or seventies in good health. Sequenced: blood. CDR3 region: CASSGLAFYYEQYF. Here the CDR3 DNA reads TGTGCCAGCAGTGGACTAGCGTTTTACTACGAGCAGTACTTC.